These T cell receptor beta chains were read from a single sample in a study of T cells after yellow fever vaccination. Using its own MiXCR run on the 5' RACE reads, TCRdb lists one record per CDR3 protein. The sample yields tens of thousands of distinct CDR3 sequences, 4.5% to 7.5% seen once. This specimen was CD4+ T cells sorted from PBMCs, taken less than 16 days after the first yellow fever vaccination. These TCRs come from a man aged 18 to 29 who received the YFV17D yellow fever vaccine. CDR3s include the opening cysteine and the closing phenylalanine or tryptophan. Each record gives: V gene, D gene, J gene, clone size, CDR3 protein, CDR3 DNA. D genes are given only for firm matches. Only part of the rows carry a size: once, few, many, or a class if the clone is expanded.

TRBV6-5	.	TRBJ1-2	many	CASSYSGETYTF	TGTGCCAGCAGTTACTCCGGGGAAACATACACCTTC
TRBV5-1	.	TRBJ2-1	many	CASAQGSNNEQFF	TGCGCCAGCGCCCAGGGCTCCAACAATGAGCAGTTCTTC
TRBV11-3	.	TRBJ1-5	.	CASSSCYAGVQPQHF	TGTGCCAGCAGCTCATGCTATGCAGGGGTCCAGCCCCAGCATTTT
TRBV7-2	.	TRBJ2-5	many	CASSVQGGMETQYF	TGTGCCAGCAGCGTTCAGGGCGGGATGGAGACCCAGTACTTC
TRBV6-2/TRBV6-3	.	TRBJ2-4	.	CASSYRGLLAKNIQYF	TGTGCCAGCAGTTACAGGGGCCTCTTAGCCAAAAACATTCAGTACTTC
TRBV28	TRBD2	TRBJ2-5	many	CASSFLQHGGETQYF	TGTGCCAGCAGTTTCCTCCAACACGGGGGGGAGACCCAGTACTTC
TRBV15	.	TRBJ2-4	many	CATSRDSPILSIQYF	TGTGCCACCAGCAGAGATTCCCCCATACTCAGCATTCAGTACTTC
TRBV3-1	.	TRBJ2-2	medium-sized	CASSPQTGELFF	TGTGCCAGCAGCCCACAGACCGGGGAGCTGTTTTTT
TRBV7-2	TRBD1	TRBJ1-6	many	CASSLGGTGRSVLTLHF	TGTGCCAGCAGCTTGGGGGGGACAGGGAGATCGGTCTTAACCCTCCACTTT
TRBV7-9	TRBD2	TRBJ2-3	many	CASSLARLADSTDTQYF	TGTGCCAGCAGCCTCGCCCGACTAGCGGATAGCACAGATACGCAGTATTTT
TRBV7-3	.	TRBJ2-5	many	CASSPAATETQYF	TGTGCCAGCAGCCCCGCCGCGACGGAGACCCAGTACTTC
TRBV15	.	TRBJ1-4	many	CATSRDRGEKLFF	TGTGCCACCAGCAGAGATCGGGGAGAAAAACTGTTTTTT
TRBV7-8	.	TRBJ1-2	many	CASSLVGRGEGYTF	TGTGCCAGCAGCTTGGTTGGAAGGGGGGAAGGCTACACCTTC
TRBV12-3/TRBV12-4	.	TRBJ1-1	many	CASSFLGSEAFF	TGTGCCAGCAGTTTCCTAGGAAGTGAAGCTTTCTTT